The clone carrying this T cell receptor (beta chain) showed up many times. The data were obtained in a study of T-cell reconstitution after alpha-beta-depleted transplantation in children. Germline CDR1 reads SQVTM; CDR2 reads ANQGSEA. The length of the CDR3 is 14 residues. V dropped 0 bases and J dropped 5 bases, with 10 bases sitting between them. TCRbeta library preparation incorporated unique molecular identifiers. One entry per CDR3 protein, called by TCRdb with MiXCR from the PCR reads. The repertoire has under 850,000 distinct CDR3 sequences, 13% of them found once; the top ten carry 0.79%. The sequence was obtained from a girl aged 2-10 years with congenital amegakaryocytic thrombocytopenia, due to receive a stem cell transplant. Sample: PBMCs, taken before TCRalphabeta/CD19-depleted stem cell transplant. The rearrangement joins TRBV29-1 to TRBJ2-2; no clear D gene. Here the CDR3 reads CSVEDFLQTGELFF. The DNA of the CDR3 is TGCAGCGTTGAAGATTTTTTGCAAACCGGGGAGCTGTTTTTT.